Detailed here is one T cell receptor beta chain. 60 Vbeta and 13 Jbeta primers were used in PCR. Only in-frame clones appear in the TCRdb table, and some are missing; sequencing was by immunoSEQ multiplex PCR. The profile shows 75,000 to 100,000 clones, roughly 77% of them singletons. This entry belongs to a study of cytomegalovirus exposure and HLA in healthy donors. The overall study: Prior work identified around 100 million unique TCR beta sequences in about 179 million T cells.

Sampled while nominally healthy, donors likely had unrecorded immune exposures. Sequencing was performed on PBMCs. This clonotype was sampled from a man younger than 45 in good health and CMV-seronegative.

The DNA for the CDR3 is TGTGCCTGGGGCGCGGGGGGGGCCTACTACAATGAGCAGTTCTTC. The encoded protein is CAWGAGGAYYNEQFF. The chain carries TRBV30 and TRBJ2-1; TRBD2 agrees at 9 bases. Germline V gene lookup returns CDR1 GTSNPN and CDR2 SVGIG (reference sequence). Unmatched junction bases numbered 8, after V lost 5 bases and J lost 3 bases. The CDR3 contains 15 residues. Looking up the rest from reference TRBV30 and TRBJ2-1 gives the full variable domain: SQTIHQWPATLVQPVGSPLSLECTVEGTSNPNLYWYRQAAGRGLQLLFYSVGIGQISSEVPQNLSASRPQDRQFILSSKKLLLSDSGFYLCAWGAGGAYYNEQFFGPGTRLTVL.